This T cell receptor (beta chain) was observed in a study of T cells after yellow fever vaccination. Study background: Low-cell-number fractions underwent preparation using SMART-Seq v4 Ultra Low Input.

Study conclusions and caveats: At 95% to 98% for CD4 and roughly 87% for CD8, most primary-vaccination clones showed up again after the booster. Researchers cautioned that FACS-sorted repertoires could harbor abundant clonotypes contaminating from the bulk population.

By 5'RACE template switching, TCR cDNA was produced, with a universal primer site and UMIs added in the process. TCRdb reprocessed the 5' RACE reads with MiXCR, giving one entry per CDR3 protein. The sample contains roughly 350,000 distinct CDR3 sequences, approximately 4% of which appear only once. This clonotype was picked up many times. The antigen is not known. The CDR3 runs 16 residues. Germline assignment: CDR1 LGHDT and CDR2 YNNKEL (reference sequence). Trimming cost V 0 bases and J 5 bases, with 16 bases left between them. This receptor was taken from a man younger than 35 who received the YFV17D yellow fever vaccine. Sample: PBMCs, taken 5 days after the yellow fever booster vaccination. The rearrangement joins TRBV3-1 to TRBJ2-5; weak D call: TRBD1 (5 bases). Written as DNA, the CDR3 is TGTGCCAGCAGCCAAGATCCGCCGATGGCAGGGGAGACCCAGTACTTC. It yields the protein CASSQDPPMAGETQYF.